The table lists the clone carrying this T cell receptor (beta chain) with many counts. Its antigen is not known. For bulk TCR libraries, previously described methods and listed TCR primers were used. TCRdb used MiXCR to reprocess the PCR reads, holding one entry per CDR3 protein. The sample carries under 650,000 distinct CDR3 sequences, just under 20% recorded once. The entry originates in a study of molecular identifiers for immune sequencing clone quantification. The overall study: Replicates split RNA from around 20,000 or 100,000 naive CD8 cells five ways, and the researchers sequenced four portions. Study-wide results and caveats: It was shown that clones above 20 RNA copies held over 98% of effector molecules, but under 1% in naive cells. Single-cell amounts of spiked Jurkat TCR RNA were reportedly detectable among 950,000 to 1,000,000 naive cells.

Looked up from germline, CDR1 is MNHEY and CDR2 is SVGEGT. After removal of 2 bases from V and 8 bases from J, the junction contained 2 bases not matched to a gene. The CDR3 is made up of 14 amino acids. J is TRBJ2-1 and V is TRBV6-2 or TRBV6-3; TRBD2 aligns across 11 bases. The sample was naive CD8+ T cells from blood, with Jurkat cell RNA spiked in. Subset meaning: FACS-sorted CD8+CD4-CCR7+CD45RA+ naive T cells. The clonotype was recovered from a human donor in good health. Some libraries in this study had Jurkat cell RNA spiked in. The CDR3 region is CASSYTSGGYEQFF. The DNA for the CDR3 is TGTGCCAGCAGTTACACTAGCGGGGGCTATGAGCAGTTCTTC.